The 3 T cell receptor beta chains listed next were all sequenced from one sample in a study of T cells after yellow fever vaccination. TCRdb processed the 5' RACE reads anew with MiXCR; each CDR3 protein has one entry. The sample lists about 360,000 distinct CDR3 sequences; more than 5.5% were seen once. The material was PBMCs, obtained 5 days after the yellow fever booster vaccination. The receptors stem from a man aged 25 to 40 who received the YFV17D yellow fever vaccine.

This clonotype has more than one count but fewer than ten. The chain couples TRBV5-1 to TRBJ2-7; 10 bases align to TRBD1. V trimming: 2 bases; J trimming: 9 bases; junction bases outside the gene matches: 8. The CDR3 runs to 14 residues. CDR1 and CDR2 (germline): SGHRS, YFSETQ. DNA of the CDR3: TGCGCCAGCAGCTTCGGGACAGGGGCCGACGCGCAGTACTTC. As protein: CASSFGTGADAQYF.

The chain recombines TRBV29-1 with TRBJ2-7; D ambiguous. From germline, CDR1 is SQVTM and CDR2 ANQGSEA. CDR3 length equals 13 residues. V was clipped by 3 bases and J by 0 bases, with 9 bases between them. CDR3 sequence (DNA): TGCAGCGTTGATAGTCAGACCTCCTACGAGCAGTACTTC. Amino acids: CSVDSQTSYEQYF.

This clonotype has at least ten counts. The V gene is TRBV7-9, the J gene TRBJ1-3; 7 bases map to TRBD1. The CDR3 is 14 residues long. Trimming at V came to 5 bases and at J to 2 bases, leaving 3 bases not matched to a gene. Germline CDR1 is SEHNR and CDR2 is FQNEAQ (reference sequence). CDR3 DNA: TGTGCCAGCAGCCAAGGGACAGCTGGAAACACCATATATTTT. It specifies CASSQGTAGNTIYF.